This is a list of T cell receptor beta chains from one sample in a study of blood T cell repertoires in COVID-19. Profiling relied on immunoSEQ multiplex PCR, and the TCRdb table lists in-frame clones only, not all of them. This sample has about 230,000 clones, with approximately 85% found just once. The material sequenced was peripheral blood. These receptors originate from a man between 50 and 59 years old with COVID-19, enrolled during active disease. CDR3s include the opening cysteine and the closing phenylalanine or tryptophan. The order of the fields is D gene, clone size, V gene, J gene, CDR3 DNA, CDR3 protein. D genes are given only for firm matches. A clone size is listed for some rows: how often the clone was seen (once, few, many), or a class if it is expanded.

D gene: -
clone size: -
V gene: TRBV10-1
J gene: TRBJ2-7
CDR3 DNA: TGCGCCAGCAAAGGACAGGACTACTACGAGCAGTACTTC
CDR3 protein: CASKGQDYYEQYF

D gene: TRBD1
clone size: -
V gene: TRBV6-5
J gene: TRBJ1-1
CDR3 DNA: TGTGCCAGCAGTTACTTGGGACAGGGGTACACTGAAGCTTTCTTT
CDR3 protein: CASSYLGQGYTEAFF

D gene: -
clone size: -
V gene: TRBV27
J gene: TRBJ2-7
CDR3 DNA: TGTGCCAGCAGTTTATCGGGCAGGGCCTACGAGCAGTACTTC
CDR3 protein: CASSLSGRAYEQYF

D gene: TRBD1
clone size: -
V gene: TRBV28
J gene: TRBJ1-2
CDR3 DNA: TGTGCCAGCAGTTCCGGACAGGAAGGCTACACCTTC
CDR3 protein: CASSSGQEGYTF

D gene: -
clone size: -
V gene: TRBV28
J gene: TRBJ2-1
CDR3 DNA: TGTGCCAGCAGAGGAGGGGGGGCATTCAATGAGCAGTTCTTC
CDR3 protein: CASRGGGAFNEQFF

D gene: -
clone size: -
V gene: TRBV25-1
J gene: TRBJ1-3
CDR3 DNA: TGTGCCAGCAGTCATCGTAGGGGCTTTGGAAACACCATATATTTT
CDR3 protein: CASSHRRGFGNTIYF

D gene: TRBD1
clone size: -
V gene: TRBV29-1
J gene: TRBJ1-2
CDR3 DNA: TGCAGCGTTGGCAGGGGGGCCGGCTACACCTTC
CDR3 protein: CSVGRGAGYTF

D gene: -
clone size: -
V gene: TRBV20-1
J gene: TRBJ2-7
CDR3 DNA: TGCAGTGCTAGGGCCGCAGTCGAGCAGTACTTC
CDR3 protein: CSARAAVEQYF

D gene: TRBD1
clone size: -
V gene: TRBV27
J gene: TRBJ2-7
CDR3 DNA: TGTGCCAGCAGTTTATCGAGCGGGACAGGGCCCTACGAGCAGTACTTC
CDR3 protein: CASSLSSGTGPYEQYF

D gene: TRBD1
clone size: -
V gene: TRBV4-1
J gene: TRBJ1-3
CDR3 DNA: TGCGCCAGCAGCCAAGTATGGGGGACAGGGGGTACTGGAAACACCATATATTTT
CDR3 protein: CASSQVWGTGGTGNTIYF

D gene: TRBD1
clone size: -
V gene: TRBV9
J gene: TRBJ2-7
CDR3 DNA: TGTGCCAGCAGCGGCTACAGGGGTGCCTACGAGCAGTACTTC
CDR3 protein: CASSGYRGAYEQYF

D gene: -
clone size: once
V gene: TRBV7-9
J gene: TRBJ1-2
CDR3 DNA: TGTGCCAGCAGCCCCCTCACGGTTAACTATGGCTACACCTTC
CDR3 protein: CASSPLTVNYGYTF

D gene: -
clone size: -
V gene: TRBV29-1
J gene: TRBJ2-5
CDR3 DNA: TGCAGCGTTGGGGAGCCAGGCGTTAAAGAGACCCAGTACTTC
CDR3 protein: CSVGEPGVKETQYF

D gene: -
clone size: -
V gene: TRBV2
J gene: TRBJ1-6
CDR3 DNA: TGTGCCAGCAGCCCTCGCTATCGATATAATTCACCCCTCCACTTT
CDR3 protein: CASSPRYRYNSPLHF

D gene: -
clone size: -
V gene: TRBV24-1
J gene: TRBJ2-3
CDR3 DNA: TGTGCCACCAGTGCCGCGGGGATTGGCACAGATACGCAGTATTTT
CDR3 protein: CATSAAGIGTDTQYF

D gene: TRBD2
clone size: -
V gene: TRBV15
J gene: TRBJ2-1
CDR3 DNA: TGTGCCACCAGCAGAGATGTCTGGCTAGCGGGGAACAATGAGCAGTTCTTC
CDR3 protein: CATSRDVWLAGNNEQFF

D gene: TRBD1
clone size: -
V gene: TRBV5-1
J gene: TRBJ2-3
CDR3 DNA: TGCGCCAGCCGGTTAGGACAGGGCACAGATACGCAGTATTTT
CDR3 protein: CASRLGQGTDTQYF

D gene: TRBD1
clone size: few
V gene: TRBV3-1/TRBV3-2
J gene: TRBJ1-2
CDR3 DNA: TGTGCCAGCAGCCCCGGGACAGGGGACGGCTACACCTTC
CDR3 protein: CASSPGTGDGYTF

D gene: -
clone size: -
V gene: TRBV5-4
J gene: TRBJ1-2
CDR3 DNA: TGTGCCAGCAGCCGGACAACTTATGGCTACACCTTC
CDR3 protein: CASSRTTYGYTF

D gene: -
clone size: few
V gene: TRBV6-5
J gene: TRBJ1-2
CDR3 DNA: TGTGCCAGCAGGCGGACAGTTCTCTATGGCTACACCTTC
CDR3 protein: CASRRTVLYGYTF

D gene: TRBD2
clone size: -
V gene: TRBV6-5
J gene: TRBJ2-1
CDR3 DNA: TGTGCCAGCAGTTACTCGAACCGGGGGGGTTTCAATGAGCAGTTCTTC
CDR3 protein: CASSYSNRGGFNEQFF

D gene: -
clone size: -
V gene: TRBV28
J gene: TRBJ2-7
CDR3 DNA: TGTGCCAGCAGTCCCCGGAGACAGAGGCACGAGCAGTACTTC
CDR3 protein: CASSPRRQRHEQYF

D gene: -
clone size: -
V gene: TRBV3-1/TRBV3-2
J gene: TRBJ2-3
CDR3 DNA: TGTGCCAGCAGCCCCGAGGGACTGGGAGCGTTGCAGTATTTT
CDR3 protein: CASSPEGLGALQYF

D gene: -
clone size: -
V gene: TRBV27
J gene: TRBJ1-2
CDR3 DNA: TGTGCCAGCAGTTTCGGGCAGAGCGGGGCCTATGGCTACACCTTC
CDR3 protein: CASSFGQSGAYGYTF

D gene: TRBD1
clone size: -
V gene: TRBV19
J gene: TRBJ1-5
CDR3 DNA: TGTGCCAGTAGAAGAGGGACAGGGGTTCATCAGCCCCAGCATTTT
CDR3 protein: CASRRGTGVHQPQHF

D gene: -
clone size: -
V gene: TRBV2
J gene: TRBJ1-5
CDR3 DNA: TGTGCCAGCAGTGATTTGGAGGTTCAGCCCCAGCATTTT
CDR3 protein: CASSDLEVQPQHF

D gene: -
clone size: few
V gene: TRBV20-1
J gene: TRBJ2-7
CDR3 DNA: TGCAGTGCCCAGCGCGTGGTCGAGCAGTACTTC
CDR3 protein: CSAQRVVEQYF

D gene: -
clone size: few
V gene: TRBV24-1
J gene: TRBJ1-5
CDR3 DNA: TGTGCCACCAGTCCTCCCGGTGGGCCGAGCCAGCCCCAGCATTTT
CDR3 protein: CATSPPGGPSQPQHF

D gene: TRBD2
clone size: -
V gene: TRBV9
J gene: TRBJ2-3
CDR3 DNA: TGTGCCAGCAGCGTAGCAGCTCGGGCTAGCGGAGATACGCAGTATTTT
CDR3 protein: CASSVAARASGDTQYF

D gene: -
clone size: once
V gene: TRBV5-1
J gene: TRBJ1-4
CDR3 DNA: TGCGCCAGCAGCGGCTACCTAGGGGCTAATGAAAAACTGTTTTTT
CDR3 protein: CASSGYLGANEKLFF

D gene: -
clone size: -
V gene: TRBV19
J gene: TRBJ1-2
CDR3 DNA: TGTGCCAGTAGTACAAGACAGGATGGCTACACCTTC
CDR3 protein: CASSTRQDGYTF

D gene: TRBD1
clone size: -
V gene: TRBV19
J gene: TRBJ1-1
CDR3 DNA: TGTGCCAGTAGCTACAGGGGGGAGGCTTTCTTT
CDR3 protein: CASSYRGEAFF

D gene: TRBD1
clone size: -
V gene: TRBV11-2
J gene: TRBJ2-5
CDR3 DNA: TGTGCCAGCAGCTTAGAGGGGACAGGGTGGCAAGAGACCCAGTACTTC
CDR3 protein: CASSLEGTGWQETQYF

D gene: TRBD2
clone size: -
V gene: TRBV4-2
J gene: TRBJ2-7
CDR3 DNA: TGTGCCAGCAGCCAATCCCACGGGGGGATGTCCTACGAGCAGTACTTC
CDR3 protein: CASSQSHGGMSYEQYF

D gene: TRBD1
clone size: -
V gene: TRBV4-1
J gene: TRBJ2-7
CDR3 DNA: TGCGCCAGCAGCCAAGATCGACAGGGCGCCTACGAGCAGTACTTC
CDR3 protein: CASSQDRQGAYEQYF